The 11 T cell receptor beta chains below all came from one sample that was sequenced in a study of T cell changes during pregnancy in multiple sclerosis. Clones were read by immunoSEQ multiplex PCR, and TCRdb kept only the in-frame ones, dropping some. The sample has roughly 86,000 clones, 85% to 95% seen once. The specimen was peripheral blood, collected in the first trimester of pregnancy. These receptors all stem from a female donor with multiple sclerosis, enrolled in a pregnancy study.

The V call is TRBV27, the J call TRBJ2-1, with 8 bases that match TRBD2. Trimming took 3 bases from V and 9 from J; bases not matched to a gene: 7. Germline-derived CDR1 and CDR2 are MNHEY and SMNVEV (reference sequence). This CDR3 region has 14 residues. The CDR3 sequence is CASSLSREGGEQFF. The CDR3 region has the DNA TGTGCCAGCAGTTTGAGTCGGGAGGGCGGTGAGCAGTTCTTC.

This sequence joins TRBV9 and TRBJ1-1, with a possible D match to TRBD1 (6 bases). The CDR3 is made up of 17 amino acids. CDR1 is SGDLS, CDR2 YYNGEE, per germline. Trimming cost V 0 bases and J 1 base, with 16 bases left between them. This CDR3 reads CASSVVGAAGWNTEAFF. The CDR3 region has the DNA TGTGCCAGCAGCGTAGTGGGGGCGGCGGGTTGGAACACTGAAGCTTTCTTT.

The genes are TRBV15 and TRBJ2-5; TRBD2 might be the D (6 bases). Germline V lookup: CDR1 LNHNV, CDR2 YYDKDF (reference sequence). The CDR3 is 13 amino acids. Between the trimmed V and J ends, which lost 8 bases and 5 bases, there was a span of 15 bases. CDR3 nucleotide sequence: TGTGCCACCCAAGGGGAGGTTTGGGAGACCCAGTACTTC. Protein product: CATQGEVWETQYF.

The rearrangement links TRBV27 to TRBJ2-2; possibly TRBD1 for D (6 bases). V was cut by 4 bases and J by 7 bases, with 19 bases left in between. In germline, CDR1 is MNHEY, CDR2 SMNVEV (reference sequence). The CDR3 length is 16 residues. The DNA of the CDR3 is TGTGCCAGCAGTTCACCAATGAGGGTCAGGGGCGGGGAGCTGTTTTTT. Encoded protein: CASSSPMRVRGGELFF.

This clone has only one observation. V gene TRBV5-6 combines with J gene TRBJ1-2; possible D gene TRBD1, 6 bases. CDR1 SGHDT and CDR2 YYEEEE come from the germline V gene. V lost 4 bases and J lost 6, with 22 bases in between. The CDR3 consists of 16 residues. DNA of the CDR3: TGTGCCAGCAGCCGAGAACAGGGTTTCGTGGGGGATGGCTACACCTTC. Translating gives CASSREQGFVGDGYTF.

The chain carries TRBV7-2 and TRBJ2-7; tentatively, D is TRBD2 (5 bases). Trimming removed 6 bases at V and 1 base at J, with 13 bases between. CDR3 size: 14 residues. The germline V gene encodes CDR1 SGHTA and CDR2 FQGNSA. This chain's CDR3 is CASSRRVGSYEQYF. The CDR3 coding sequence is TGTGCCAGCAGTCGGCGGGTCGGGTCCTACGAGCAGTACTTC. Drawing the rest from reference TRBV7-2 and TRBJ2-7, the complete variable domain is GAGVSQSPSNKVTEKGKDVELRCDPISGHTALYWYRQSLGQGLEFLIYFQGNSAPDKSGLPSDRFSAERTGGSVSTLTIQRTQQEDSAVYLCASSRRVGSYEQYFGPGTRLTVT.

The DNA for the CDR3 is TGTGCCAGCAGCCCAAAGCGGGGCCAAGAGACCCAGTACTTC. It specifies CASSPKRGQETQYF. The genes are TRBV11-2 and TRBJ2-5; TRBD2 agrees at 7 bases. This CDR3 has 14 amino acids. V trimming: 5 bases; J trimming: 1 base; junction bases outside the gene matches: 4. Germline CDR1 reads SGHAT; CDR2 reads FQNNGV.

CDR3 DNA: TGTGCCAGCAGTAACATACTAGCGGGCCACTACGAGCAGTACTTC. Its protein product is CASSNILAGHYEQYF. The chain links TRBV11-2 to TRBJ2-7; 9 bases are a match to TRBD2. V was clipped by 6 bases and J by 3 bases; unmatched bases: 9. Germline-derived CDR1 and CDR2 are SGHAT and FQNNGV. This CDR3 has 15 residues.

The chain links TRBV9 to TRBJ2-7; 7 bases agree with TRBD2. The CDR3 consists of 15 residues. Trimming at V came to 3 bases and at J to 3 bases, leaving 9 bases not matched to a gene. Germline CDR1 reads SGDLS; CDR2 reads YYNGEE. CDR3 in amino acids: CASSGSPTSVYEQYF. The CDR3 region has the DNA TGTGCCAGCAGCGGCTCCCCCACTAGCGTCTACGAGCAGTACTTC.

The J gene is TRBJ1-2, the V gene TRBV9; perhaps TRBD1 as D (6 bases). Germline lookup yields CDR1 SGDLS and CDR2 YYNGEE. The CDR3 extends over 15 amino acids. Trimming shortened V by 4 bases and J by 4 bases, and 17 bases separated the two germline ends. The CDR3, as DNA: TGTGCCAGCAGCTCATTGACAGGATTAGGCTATGGCTACACCTTC. Protein: CASSSLTGLGYGYTF.

This clone was observed a handful of times. This chain connects TRBV19 to TRBJ2-7; 7 bases align to TRBD1. The CDR3 is 14 residues long. With V trimmed by 7 bases and J by 2 bases, 8 bases remained unmatched. Germline V gives CDR1 LNHDA, CDR2 SQIVND (reference sequence). The CDR3 here is CASTPDREPYEQYF. In nucleotides, the CDR3 is TGTGCCAGTACCCCTGACAGGGAGCCCTACGAGCAGTACTTC.